This T cell receptor beta chain was profiled in a study of post-analysis software for immune sequencing data. Study results and caveats: Compared with controls, patients showed significantly lower normalized Chao1 diversity. Patients used several TRBV segments, including TRBV5-6, TRBV5-1 and TRBV20-1, more often than controls.

About this clonotype itself: Antigen: not known.

Germline CDR1 LNHNV, CDR2 YYDKDF (reference sequence). This CDR3 contains 14 residues. V gave up 4 bases and J gave up 6 bases; unmatched junction bases: 5. TCR beta libraries were prepared from cDNA with unique molecular identifiers. TCRdb re-derived calls from the PCR reads in MiXCR, one entry per CDR3 protein. Here the sample spans about 620,000 distinct CDR3 sequences, around 44% being singletons. The clonotype comes from a girl aged 5-17 years with multiple sclerosis. What was sequenced was blood. The V and J genes are TRBV15 and TRBJ1-4, with 7 bases lining up with TRBD1. In nucleotides, the CDR3 is TGTGCCACCAGCACCAGGGGGACGGATGAAAAACTGTTTTTT. It encodes CATSTRGTDEKLFF.